Listed below are T cell receptor beta chains from one sample, sequenced in a study of T cell responses to AZD1222 COVID-19 vaccine. Profiled with immunoSEQ multiplex PCR; TCRdb holds only in-frame clones, not every one. The table lists tens of thousands of clones, approximately 79% of them singletons, with 20% to 25% in the top ten. Specimen: peripheral blood, collected on day 0 of MenACWY control vaccination. Source of these receptors: an adult in good health. Both conserved end residues are part of each CDR3. The D gene is left open where the match is weak. A clone size is listed for some rows: how often the clone was seen (once, few, many), or a class if it is expanded.

abundance,j_gene,v_gene,d_gene,CDR3nt,CDR3aa
NA,TRBJ1-4,TRBV4-2,NA,TGTGCCAGCAGCCCTTTGGGTGAAAAACTGTTTTTT,CASSPLGEKLFF
once,TRBJ1-5,TRBV7-8,NA,TGTGCCAGCAGCCCAGCAGGGAGGGCAAGCAATCAGCCCCAGCATTTT,CASSPAGRASNQPQHF
NA,TRBJ2-3,TRBV7-9,TRBD2,TGTGCCAGCAGCCCCAGCGGGAGGGCCGTTCGTACGCAGTATTTT,CASSPSGRAVRTQYF
NA,TRBJ1-6,TRBV28,NA,TGTGCCAGCAGTTTAGGGTACAGCGGAAATTCACCCCTCCACTTT,CASSLGYSGNSPLHF
NA,TRBJ1-1,TRBV4-2,NA,TGTGCCAGCAGCCTGGAGAACACTGAAGCTTTCTTT,CASSLENTEAFF
few,TRBJ1-1,TRBV5-1,NA,TGCGCCAGCAGCCCGTCGCTCGTGATGAACACTGAAGCTTTCTTT,CASSPSLVMNTEAFF
NA,TRBJ1-1,TRBV5-6,NA,TGTGCCAGCAGTCCAGGGTGGAACACTGAAGCTTTCTTT,CASSPGWNTEAFF
once,TRBJ2-7,TRBV7-8,NA,TGTGCCAGCAGCTTAGTGGTCGGGCAGTACGAGCAGTACTTC,CASSLVVGQYEQYF
few,TRBJ2-5,TRBV5-1,TRBD1,TGCGCCAGCAGCCGGGGACAGGGGCAAGAGACCCAGTACTTC,CASSRGQGQETQYF
NA,TRBJ1-2,TRBV7-2,TRBD1,TGTGCCAGCAGCTTGACAGGGTATGGTGGCTACACCTTC,CASSLTGYGGYTF
NA,TRBJ2-5,TRBV14,TRBD1,TGTGCCAGCAGCCAAGAGTACCGGACAGGGCAAGAGACCCAGTACTTC,CASSQEYRTGQETQYF
NA,TRBJ1-1,TRBV9,NA,TGTGCCAGCAGCGTAGGTTCAATGACAGCTGAAGCTTTCTTT,CASSVGSMTAEAFF
NA,TRBJ1-2,TRBV18,NA,TGTGCCAGCTCACCAAAAGCGGCCAACTATGGCTACACCTTC,CASSPKAANYGYTF
NA,TRBJ1-1,TRBV9,NA,TGTGCCAGCAGCGTAGGTGGGGGGGTAATGAACACTGAAGCTTTCTTT,CASSVGGGVMNTEAFF
NA,TRBJ1-3,TRBV4-1,NA,TGCGCCAGCAGCCAAGATCACGGCGGAGGAGTGAGAAACACCATATATTTT,CASSQDHGGGVRNTIYF
NA,TRBJ2-5,TRBV7-9,TRBD2,TGTGCCAGCAGAGGTAGCGGGGGACCGAAAGAGACCCAGTACTTC,CASRGSGGPKETQYF
NA,TRBJ1-2,TRBV5-6,NA,TGTGCCAGCCCCCAGGGCCGGTCGACTAACTATGGCTACACCTTC,CASPQGRSTNYGYTF
few,TRBJ1-2,TRBV30,TRBD1,TGTGCCTGGAACAGGGGGGAGGCTGAAAACTATGGCTACACCTTC,CAWNRGEAENYGYTF
NA,TRBJ1-5,TRBV6-5,TRBD1,TGTGCCAGCAGTCCAAGGGACAGGCCCAATCAGCCCCAGCATTTT,CASSPRDRPNQPQHF
once,TRBJ2-2,TRBV5-1,NA,TGCGCCAGCAGCTCAGAGCCAACGACAGGGAACACCGGGGAGCTGTTTTTT,CASSSEPTTGNTGELFF
NA,TRBJ2-1,TRBV5-1,NA,TGCGCCAGCAGCTTACAGGAGGCCTCTGTCAATGAGCAGTTCTTC,CASSLQEASVNEQFF
NA,TRBJ2-1,TRBV19,NA,TGTGCCAGTAGGCTCGGGAGCATCTACAATGAGCAGTTCTTC,CASRLGSIYNEQFF
NA,TRBJ2-7,TRBV24-1,NA,TGTGCCACCAGTACTAGGACATCGGGTCACGAGCAGTACTTC,CATSTRTSGHEQYF
NA,TRBJ2-7,TRBV7-9,NA,TGTGCCAGCAGCGCATGGACTACAACCTACGAGCAGTACTTC,CASSAWTTTYEQYF
NA,TRBJ2-1,TRBV28,NA,TGTGCCAGCAGCCGACCGACAGGTTACAATGAGCAGTTCTTC,CASSRPTGYNEQFF
NA,TRBJ2-1,TRBV7-9,TRBD2,TGTGCCAGCAGCGCTCCCGGGACTAGCGGGAGTCCGTATGAGCAGTTCTTC,CASSAPGTSGSPYEQFF
NA,TRBJ2-1,TRBV20-1,NA,TGCAGTGCTAGTAAGCGGGCCTACAATGAGCAGTTCTTC,CSASKRAYNEQFF
NA,TRBJ2-7,TRBV27,NA,TGTGCCAGCACCCCATTGGGCAGTCATTCGAGCGAGCAGTACTTC,CASTPLGSHSSEQYF
NA,TRBJ1-5,TRBV7-6,TRBD1,TGTGCCAGCAGCTTACTACAGGGGGAGGATCAGCCCCAGCATTTT,CASSLLQGEDQPQHF
NA,TRBJ1-1,TRBV6-5,NA,TGTGCCAGCAGTTACTCGGAGAGAGACGAAGCTTTCTTT,CASSYSERDEAFF
NA,TRBJ2-2,TRBV11-2,TRBD1,TGTGCCAGCAGCTTACAGGGGGCGAACACCGGGGAGCTGTTTTTT,CASSLQGANTGELFF
NA,TRBJ1-5,TRBV19,NA,TGTGCCAGTAGTATGACGGGACGGGGCAATCAGCCCCAGCATTTT,CASSMTGRGNQPQHF
few,TRBJ2-2,TRBV4-1,TRBD1,TGCGCCAGCAGCCAGGAGGGGACAGGGAGGAACACCGGGGAGCTGTTTTTT,CASSQEGTGRNTGELFF
NA,TRBJ2-3,TRBV6-5,NA,TGTGCCAGCACTAGCGCAAGCACAGATACGCAGTATTTT,CASTSASTDTQYF
once,TRBJ1-5,TRBV18,NA,TGTGCCAGCTCACCACAAGGAGGGAGCAATCAGCCCCAGCATTTT,CASSPQGGSNQPQHF
NA,TRBJ1-2,TRBV6-5,NA,TGTGCCAGTTTGGGCATGGGTTTGAGCTATGGCTACACCTTC,CASLGMGLSYGYTF
NA,TRBJ2-1,TRBV7-9,TRBD1,TGTGCCAGCAGCTTCTTCCGGGACAGGGAGGGCAATGAGCAGTTCTTC,CASSFFRDREGNEQFF
NA,TRBJ2-5,TRBV4-1,TRBD2,TGCGCCAGCAGCCTCCGACTAGCGGGGGTCCAAGAGACCCAGTACTTC,CASSLRLAGVQETQYF
NA,TRBJ1-3,TRBV5-1,NA,TGCGCCAGCAGCTTGGCCGCGGGCTCTGGAAACACCATATATTTT,CASSLAAGSGNTIYF
NA,TRBJ2-1,TRBV19,TRBD2,TGTGCCAGTAGTCCCACCCGACTAGCGGCTAATGAGCAGTTCTTC,CASSPTRLAANEQFF
NA,TRBJ2-2,TRBV23-1,TRBD2,TGCGCCAGCAGCCCAACTAGCGGGGGGACCGCGAACACCGGGGAGCTGTTTTTT,CASSPTSGGTANTGELFF
NA,TRBJ2-7,TRBV11-2,NA,TGTGCCAGCAGCTTAGATAGGCTAGCACAGTACTTC,CASSLDRLAQYF
NA,TRBJ2-7,TRBV6-5,NA,TGTGCGGCCAGGAGGGCGGCAGCCTACGAGCAGTACTTC,CAARRAAAYEQYF
few,TRBJ2-2,TRBV6-6,NA,TGTGCCAGCAGTTACACGGGACGGAACACCGGGGAGCTGTTTTTT,CASSYTGRNTGELFF
NA,TRBJ1-4,TRBV6-1,TRBD1,TGTGCCAGCAGTGAAATCGCCGAGGGGGCGAAGGGAAATGAAAAACTGTTTTTT,CASSEIAEGAKGNEKLFF
NA,TRBJ2-1,TRBV2,TRBD2,TGTGCCAGCACCGGACTAGTAAGCTCCTACAATGAGCAGTTCTTC,CASTGLVSSYNEQFF
NA,TRBJ1-5,TRBV19,TRBD1,TGTGCCACCGCGGACAGGGCCTATCAGCCCCAGCATTTT,CATADRAYQPQHF
once,TRBJ2-1,TRBV10-3,NA,TGTGCCATCAGCTATGACTACAACAATGAGCAGTTCTTC,CAISYDYNNEQFF
many,TRBJ1-5,TRBV19,NA,TGTGCCAGTAGCCCCGGGTTCCAGCCCCAGCATTTT,CASSPGFQPQHF
NA,TRBJ1-4,TRBV29-1,NA,TGCAGCGTTAGAAAAGGGGGGATGAATGAAAAACTGTTTTTT,CSVRKGGMNEKLFF
NA,TRBJ1-4,TRBV30,NA,TGTGCGGGCTCGTCGGGGTTTCGGCTGTTTTTT,CAGSSGFRLFF
once,TRBJ1-1,TRBV5-5,TRBD1,TGTGCCAGCAGCTTGGGGGGGACAGGGAGCACTGAAGCTTTCTTT,CASSLGGTGSTEAFF
NA,TRBJ1-1,TRBV29-1,NA,TGCAGCGTCTTCAGGACCTCCCTGTCTGAAGCTTTCTTT,CSVFRTSLSEAFF
NA,TRBJ1-5,TRBV2,NA,TGTGCCAGCAGTGAAGCGTTAGGGGGATTTTCTCAGCCCCAGCATTTT,CASSEALGGFSQPQHF
NA,TRBJ1-1,TRBV6-4,NA,TGTGCCAGCAGTGAGGCAGAAAACACTGAAGCTTTCTTT,CASSEAENTEAFF